This TCR beta chain was profiled in a study of CD8+CD57+ T cells in acquired aplastic anemia. On this clonotype: Its antigen is still unknown.

Overall study results and limits: The CD8+ Simpson's diversity of patients and controls was not significantly different.

Sequencing was done on patients that had shown CD8+CD57+ cell expansion by flow cytometry. Each of the patients presented with severe acquired aplastic anemia. Genomic DNA, the template, was used for profiling of the TCR beta VDJ and CDR3. TCRdb independently ran MiXCR on the reads; one entry per CDR3 protein. This table holds 150,000 to 180,000 distinct CDR3 sequences, about 48% found once. The TCR sequence derives from a human donor with aplastic anemia. The sequenced sample consisted of sorted CD4+, CD8+, or CD8+CD57+ T cells (not recorded which) from PBMCs.

The CDR3 DNA follows: TGTGCCAGCAGCTTTTGGACAGGGGCCTACGAGCAGTACTTC. It encodes CASSFWTGAYEQYF. The genes are TRBV5-6 and TRBJ2-7, with 9 bases fitting TRBD1. Germline V gene data show CDR1 as SGHDT and CDR2 as YYEEEE. CDR3 length: 14 amino acids. The junction had 2 bases not matched to a gene; V was cut back by 2 bases and J by 2 bases.